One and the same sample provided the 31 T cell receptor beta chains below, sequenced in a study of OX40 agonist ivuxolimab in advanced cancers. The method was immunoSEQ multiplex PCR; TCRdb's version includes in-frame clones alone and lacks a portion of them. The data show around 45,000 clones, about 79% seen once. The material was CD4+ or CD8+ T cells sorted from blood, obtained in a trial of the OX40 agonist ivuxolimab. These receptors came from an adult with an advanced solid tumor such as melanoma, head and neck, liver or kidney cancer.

Here the CDR3 reads CASSLDTFEQYF. The DNA of the CDR3 is TGTGCCAGCAGCTTAGACACGTTCGAGCAGTACTTC. V is TRBV7-2 and J is TRBJ2-7; D gene unclear. V gave up 1 base and J gave up 6 bases, with 7 bases separating them. The CDR3 is 12 amino acids. Germline CDR1 is SGHTA and CDR2 is FQGNSA.

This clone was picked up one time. In nucleotides, the CDR3 is TGTGCCAGCAGCCGTGACGGATTCGGCGACAATGAGCAGTTCTTC. Translation gives CASSRDGFGDNEQFF. The chain recombines TRBV5-8 with TRBJ2-1; D not resolved. Per germline, CDR1 SGHTS and CDR2 YDEGEE. This CDR3 spans 15 amino acids. V was cut by 4 bases and J by 5 bases, with 16 bases left in between.

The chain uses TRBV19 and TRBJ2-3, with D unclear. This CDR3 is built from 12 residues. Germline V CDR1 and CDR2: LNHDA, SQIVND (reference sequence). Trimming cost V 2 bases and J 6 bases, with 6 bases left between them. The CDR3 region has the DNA TGTGCCAGTAGTATATCTGGGGATACGCAGTATTTT. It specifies CASSISGDTQYF.

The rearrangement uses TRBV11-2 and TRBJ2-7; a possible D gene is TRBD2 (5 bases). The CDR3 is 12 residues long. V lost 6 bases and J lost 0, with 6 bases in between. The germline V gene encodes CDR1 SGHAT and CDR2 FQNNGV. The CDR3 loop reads CASRGASYEQYF. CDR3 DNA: TGTGCCAGCAGGGGAGCCTCCTACGAGCAGTACTTC.

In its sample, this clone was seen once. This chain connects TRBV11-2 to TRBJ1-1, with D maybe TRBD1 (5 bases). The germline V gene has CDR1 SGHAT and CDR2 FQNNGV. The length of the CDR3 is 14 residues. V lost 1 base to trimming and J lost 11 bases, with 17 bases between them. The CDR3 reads CASSLGVSQVYAFF. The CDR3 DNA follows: TGTGCCAGCAGCTTAGGGGTCTCACAGGTGTACGCTTTCTTT.

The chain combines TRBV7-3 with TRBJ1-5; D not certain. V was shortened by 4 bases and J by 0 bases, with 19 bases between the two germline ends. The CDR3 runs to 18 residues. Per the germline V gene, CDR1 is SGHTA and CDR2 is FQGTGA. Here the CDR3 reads CASSSSRRSSYSNQPQHF. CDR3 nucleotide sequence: TGTGCCAGCAGCTCTTCCCGCCGATCCAGTTATAGCAATCAGCCCCAGCATTTT.

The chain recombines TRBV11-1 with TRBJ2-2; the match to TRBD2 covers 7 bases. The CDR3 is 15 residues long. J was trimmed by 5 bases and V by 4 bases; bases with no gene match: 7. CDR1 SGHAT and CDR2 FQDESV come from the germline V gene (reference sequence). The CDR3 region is CASSSQAGWTGELFF. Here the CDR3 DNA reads TGTGCCAGCAGCTCCCAAGCGGGATGGACCGGGGAGCTGTTTTTT.

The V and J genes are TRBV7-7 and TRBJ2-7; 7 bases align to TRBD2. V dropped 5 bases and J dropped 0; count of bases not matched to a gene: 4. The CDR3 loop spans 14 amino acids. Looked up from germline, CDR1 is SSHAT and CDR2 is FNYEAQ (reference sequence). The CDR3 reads CASSLGGASYEQYF. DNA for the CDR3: TGTGCCAGCAGCCTGGGAGGGGCCTCCTACGAGCAGTACTTC.

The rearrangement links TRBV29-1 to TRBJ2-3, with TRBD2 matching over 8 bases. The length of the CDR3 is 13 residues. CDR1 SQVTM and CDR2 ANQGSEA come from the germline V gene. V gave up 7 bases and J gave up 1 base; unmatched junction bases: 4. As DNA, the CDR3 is TGCAGCGGGTTTAGCGGGGGCACAGATACGCAGTATTTT. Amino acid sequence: CSGFSGGTDTQYF.

The CDR3 here is CASSGRDSLSSYNSPLHF. The CDR3 bases are TGTGCCAGCAGCGGTCGGGACAGTTTGAGCTCCTATAATTCACCCCTCCACTTT. The rearrangement links TRBV13 to TRBJ1-6; TRBD1 matches 7 bases. This CDR3 region has 18 residues. Losses at the gene ends were 5 bases for V and 0 bases for J; bases not matched to a gene: 10. CDR1 and CDR2 from the germline V gene are PRHDT and FYEKMQ (reference sequence).

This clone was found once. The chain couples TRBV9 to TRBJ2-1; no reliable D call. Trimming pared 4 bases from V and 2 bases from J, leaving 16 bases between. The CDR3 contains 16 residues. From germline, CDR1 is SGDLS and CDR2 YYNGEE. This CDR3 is CASSHRSAPAYNEQFF. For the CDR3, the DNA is TGTGCCAGCAGCCACCGGAGCGCCCCAGCCTACAATGAGCAGTTCTTC.

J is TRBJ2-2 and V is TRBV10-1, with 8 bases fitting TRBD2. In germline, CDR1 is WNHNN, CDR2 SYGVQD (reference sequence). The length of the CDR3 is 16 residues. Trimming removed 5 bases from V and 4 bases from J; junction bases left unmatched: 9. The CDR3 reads CASSPKGLGLTGELFF. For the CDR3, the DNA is TGCGCCAGCAGTCCAAAGGGACTAGGGCTCACCGGGGAGCTGTTTTTT.

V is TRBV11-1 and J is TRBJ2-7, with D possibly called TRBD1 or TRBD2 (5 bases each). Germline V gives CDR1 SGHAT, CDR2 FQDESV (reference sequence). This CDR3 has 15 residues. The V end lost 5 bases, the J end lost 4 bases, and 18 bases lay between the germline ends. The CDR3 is CASSHSGTDGYEQYF. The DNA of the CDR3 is TGTGCCAGCAGCCATTCCGGGACCGACGGATACGAGCAGTACTTC. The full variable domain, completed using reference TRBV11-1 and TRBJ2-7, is EAEVAQSPRYKITEKSQAVAFWCDPISGHATLYWYRQILGQGPELLVQFQDESVVDDSQLPKDRFSAERLKGVDSTLKIQPAELGDSAMYLCASSHSGTDGYEQYFGPGTRLTVT.

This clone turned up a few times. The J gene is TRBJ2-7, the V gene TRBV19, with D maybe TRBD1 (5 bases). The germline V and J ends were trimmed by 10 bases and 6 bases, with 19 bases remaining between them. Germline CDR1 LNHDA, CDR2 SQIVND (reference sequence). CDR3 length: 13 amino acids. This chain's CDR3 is CATSQGNRGEQYF. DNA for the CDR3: TGTGCCACCTCCCAGGGTAATCGCGGCGAGCAGTACTTC.

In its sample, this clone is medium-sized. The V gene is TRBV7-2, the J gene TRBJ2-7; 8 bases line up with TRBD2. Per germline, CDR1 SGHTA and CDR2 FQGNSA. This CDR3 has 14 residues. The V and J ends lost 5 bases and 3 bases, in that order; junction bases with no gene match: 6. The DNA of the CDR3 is TGTGCCAGCAGCCGCAGCGGGGGAGGCTACGAGCAGTACTTC. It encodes CASSRSGGGYEQYF.

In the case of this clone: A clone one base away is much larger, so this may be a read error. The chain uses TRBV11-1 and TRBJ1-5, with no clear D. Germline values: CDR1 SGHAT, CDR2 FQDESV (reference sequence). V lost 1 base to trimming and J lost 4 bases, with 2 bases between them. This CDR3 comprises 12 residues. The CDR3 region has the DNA TGTGCCAGCAGCTTAGGGAATCAGCCCCAGCATTTT. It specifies CASSLGNQPQHF.

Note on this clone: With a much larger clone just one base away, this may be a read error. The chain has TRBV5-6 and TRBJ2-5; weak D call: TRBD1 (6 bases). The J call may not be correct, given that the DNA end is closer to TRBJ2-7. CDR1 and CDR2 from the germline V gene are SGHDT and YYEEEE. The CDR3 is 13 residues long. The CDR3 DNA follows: TGTGCCAGCAGCCCGGACAGCTCCTACGAGCAGTACTTC. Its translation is CASSPDSSYEQYF.

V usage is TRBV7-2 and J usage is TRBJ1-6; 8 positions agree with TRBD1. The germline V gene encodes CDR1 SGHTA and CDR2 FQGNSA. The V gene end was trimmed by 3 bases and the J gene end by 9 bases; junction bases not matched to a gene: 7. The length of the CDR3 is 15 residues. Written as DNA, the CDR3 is TGTGCCAGCAGCTTGAACAACAGGGGGATTTCACCCCTCCACTTT. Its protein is CASSLNNRGISPLHF.

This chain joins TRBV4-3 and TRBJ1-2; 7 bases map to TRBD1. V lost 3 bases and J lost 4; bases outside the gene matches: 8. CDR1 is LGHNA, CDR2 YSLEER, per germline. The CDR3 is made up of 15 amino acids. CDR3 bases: TGCGCCAGCAGCCAGTCCGGGACAGTACCCTATGGCTACACCTTC. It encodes CASSQSGTVPYGYTF.

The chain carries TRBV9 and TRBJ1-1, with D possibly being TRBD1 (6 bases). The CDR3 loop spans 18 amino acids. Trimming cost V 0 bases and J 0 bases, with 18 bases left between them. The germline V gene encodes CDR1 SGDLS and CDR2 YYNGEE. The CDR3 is CASSVGAGGDHMNTEAFF. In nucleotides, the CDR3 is TGTGCCAGCAGCGTAGGGGCGGGGGGCGACCACATGAACACTGAAGCTTTCTTT.

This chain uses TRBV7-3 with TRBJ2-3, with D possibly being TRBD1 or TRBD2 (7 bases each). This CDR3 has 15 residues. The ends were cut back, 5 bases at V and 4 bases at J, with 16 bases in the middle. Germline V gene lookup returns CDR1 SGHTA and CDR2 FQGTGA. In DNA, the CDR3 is TGTGCCAGCAGCCCCCTCAGGGGGAGGGCAGATACGCAGTATTTT. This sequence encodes CASSPLRGRADTQYF.

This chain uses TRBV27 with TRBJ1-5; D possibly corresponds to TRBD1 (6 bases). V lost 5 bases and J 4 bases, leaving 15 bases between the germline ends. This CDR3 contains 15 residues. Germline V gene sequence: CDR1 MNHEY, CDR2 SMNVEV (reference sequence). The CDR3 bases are TGTGCCAGCAGTACGGTAGGGGGGCCAAATCAGCCCCAGCATTTT. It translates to CASSTVGGPNQPQHF.

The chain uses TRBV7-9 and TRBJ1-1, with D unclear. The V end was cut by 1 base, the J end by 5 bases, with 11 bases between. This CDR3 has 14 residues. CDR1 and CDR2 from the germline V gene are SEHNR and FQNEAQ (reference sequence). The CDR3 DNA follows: TGTGCCAGCAGCTTAGGTATTGGGGTTACTGAAGCTTTCTTT. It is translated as CASSLGIGVTEAFF.

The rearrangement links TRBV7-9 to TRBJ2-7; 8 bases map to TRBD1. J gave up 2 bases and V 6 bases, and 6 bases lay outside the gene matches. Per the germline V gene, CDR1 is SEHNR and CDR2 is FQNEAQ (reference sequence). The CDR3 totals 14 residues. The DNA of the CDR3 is TGTGCCAGCAGTTTTGACAGGGGCGCCTACGAGCAGTACTTC. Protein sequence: CASSFDRGAYEQYF. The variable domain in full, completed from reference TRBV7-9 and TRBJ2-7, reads DTGVSQNPRHKITKRGQNVTFRCDPISEHNRLYWYRQTLGQGPEFLTYFQNEAQLEKSRLLSDRFSAERPKGSFSTLEIQRTEQGDSAMYLCASSFDRGAYEQYFGPGTRLTVT.

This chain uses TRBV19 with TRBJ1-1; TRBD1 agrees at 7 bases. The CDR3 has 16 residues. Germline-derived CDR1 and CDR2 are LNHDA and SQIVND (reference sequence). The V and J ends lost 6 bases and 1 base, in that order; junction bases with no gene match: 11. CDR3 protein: CASRVQGPLENTEAFF. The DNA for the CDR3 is TGTGCCAGTAGGGTACAGGGGCCTCTAGAGAACACTGAAGCTTTCTTT.

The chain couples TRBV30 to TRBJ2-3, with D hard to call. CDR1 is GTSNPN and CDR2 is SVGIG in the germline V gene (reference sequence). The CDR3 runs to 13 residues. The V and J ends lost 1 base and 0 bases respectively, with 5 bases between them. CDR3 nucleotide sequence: TGTGCCTGGAGTGGCAGGAGCACAGATACGCAGTATTTT. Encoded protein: CAWSGRSTDTQYF. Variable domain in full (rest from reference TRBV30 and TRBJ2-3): SQTIHQWPATLVQPVGSPLSLECTVEGTSNPNLYWYRQAAGRGLQLLFYSVGIGQISSEVPQNLSASRPQDRQFILSSKKLLLSDSGFYLCAWSGRSTDTQYFGPGTRLTVL.

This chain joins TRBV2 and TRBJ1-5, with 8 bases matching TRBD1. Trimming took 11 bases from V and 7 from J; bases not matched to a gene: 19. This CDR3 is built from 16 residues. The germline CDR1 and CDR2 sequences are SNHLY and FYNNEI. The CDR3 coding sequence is TGTGCCCGCTGCCTGCCTAGTGACAGGGGTTGGCAGCCCCAGCATTTT. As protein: CARCLPSDRGWQPQHF.

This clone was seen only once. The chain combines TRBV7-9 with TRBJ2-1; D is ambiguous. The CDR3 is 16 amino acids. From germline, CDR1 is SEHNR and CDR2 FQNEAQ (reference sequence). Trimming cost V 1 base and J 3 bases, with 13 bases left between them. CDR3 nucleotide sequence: TGTGCCAGCAGCTTAGATCCCCGTATCCTCTACAATGAGCAGTTCTTC. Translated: CASSLDPRILYNEQFF.

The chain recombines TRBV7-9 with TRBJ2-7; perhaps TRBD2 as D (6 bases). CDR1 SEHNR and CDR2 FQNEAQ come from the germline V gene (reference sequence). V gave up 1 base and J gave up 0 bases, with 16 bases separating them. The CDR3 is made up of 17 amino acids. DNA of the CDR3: TGTGCCAGCAGCTTAGACATCATAGCGGCGAGCTCCTACGAGCAGTACTTC. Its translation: CASSLDIIAASSYEQYF. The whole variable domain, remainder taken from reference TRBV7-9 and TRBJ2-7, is DTGVSQNPRHKITKRGQNVTFRCDPISEHNRLYWYRQTLGQGPEFLTYFQNEAQLEKSRLLSDRFSAERPKGSFSTLEIQRTEQGDSAMYLCASSLDIIAASSYEQYFGPGTRLTVT.

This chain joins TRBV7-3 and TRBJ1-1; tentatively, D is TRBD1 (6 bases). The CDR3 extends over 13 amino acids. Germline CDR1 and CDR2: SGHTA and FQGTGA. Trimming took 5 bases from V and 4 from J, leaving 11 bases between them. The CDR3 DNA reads TGTGCCAGCAGCCTACAGGGTCCCACTGAAGCTTTCTTT. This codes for CASSLQGPTEAFF.

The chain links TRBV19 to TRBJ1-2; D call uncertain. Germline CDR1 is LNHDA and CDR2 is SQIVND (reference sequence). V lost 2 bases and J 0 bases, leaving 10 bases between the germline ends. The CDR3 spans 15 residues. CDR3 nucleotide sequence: TGTGCCAGTAGTATAACCCGATCAGCTAACTATGGCTACACCTTC. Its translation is CASSITRSANYGYTF.